The 10 T cell receptor beta chains presented below share a single source sample, sequenced in a study of T cells in localized non-small cell lung cancer (dated by TCRdb to the early 2020s). The library relied on the immunoSEQ multiplex PCR assay. TCRdb carries this immuneACCESS record with in-frame sequences only. Its versions omit some clonotypes, under half of them owing to an unresolved V gene in the studies checked, with the rest unexplained. The sample has about 52,000 clones on record, around 82% of them singletons. Approximately 4.8% of the sample belongs to the ten largest clones. The input for sequencing was PBMCs, taken before any cancer treatment. All receptors derive from a woman between 35 and 75 years old with stage II lung adenocarcinoma.

The rearrangement joins TRBV20-1 to TRBJ1-1, with D unresolved. CDR3 length equals 11 residues. Trimming removed 4 bases from V and 6 bases from J, with 9 bases in between. The germline gives CDR1 DFQATT, CDR2 SNEGSKA (reference sequence). The CDR3 loop is CSAIPLAEAFF. The CDR3 DNA sequence: TGCAGTGCTATCCCTTTGGCTGAAGCTTTCTTT.

The V gene is TRBV7-9, the J gene TRBJ2-1; D uncertain. Germline CDR1 and CDR2: SEHNR and FQNEAQ (reference sequence). Trimming cost V 3 bases and J 4 bases, with 4 bases left between them. This CDR3 contains 12 residues. CDR3 DNA: TGTGCCAGCAGCTTCGTGTACAATGAGCAGTTCTTC. This encodes CASSFVYNEQFF. The whole variable domain, remainder taken from reference TRBV7-9 and TRBJ2-1, is DTGVSQNPRHKITKRGQNVTFRCDPISEHNRLYWYRQTLGQGPEFLTYFQNEAQLEKSRLLSDRFSAERPKGSFSTLEIQRTEQGDSAMYLCASSFVYNEQFFGPGTRLTVL.

The V call is TRBV6-5, the J call TRBJ1-6; D is ambiguous. Germline V gene sequence: CDR1 MNHEY, CDR2 SVGAGI. The CDR3 is made up of 14 amino acids. The V gene lost 2 bases and the J gene lost 13 bases, with 15 bases spanning the gap. This CDR3 is CASSYRVRSSPLHF. The CDR3, as DNA: TGTGCCAGCAGTTACCGTGTAAGATCCAGCCCCCTCCACTTT.

This rearrangement joins TRBV7-6 to TRBJ2-1; 7 nucleotides line up with TRBD1. Germline lookup yields CDR1 SGHVS and CDR2 FNYEAQ. With 4 bases clipped from V and 10 bases from J, the junction kept 4 bases outside the gene matches. The CDR3 extends over 12 amino acids. The CDR3 protein is CASSYIRGEQFF. DNA of the CDR3: TGTGCCAGCAGCTATATCAGGGGGGAGCAGTTCTTC.

The V gene is TRBV5-6, the J gene TRBJ2-7; D is unresolved. V lost 0 bases, J lost 2 bases, and 12 bases lay in between. The germline CDR1 and CDR2 sequences are SGHDT and YYEEEE. The CDR3 extends over 15 amino acids. The CDR3 spells CASSLGADATYEQYF. CDR3 bases: TGTGCCAGCAGCTTGGGGGCGGACGCGACCTACGAGCAGTACTTC.

The genes are TRBV13 and TRBJ2-3; D is perhaps TRBD1 or TRBD2 (6 bases each). Trimming took off 3 bases at V and 0 bases at J, with 19 bases between the two ends. CDR1 and CDR2 from the germline V gene are PRHDT and FYEKMQ (reference sequence). This CDR3 has 18 amino acids. The CDR3 protein is CASSFGAGTRGSTDTQYF. Here the CDR3 DNA reads TGTGCCAGCAGCTTTGGGGCGGGGACACGTGGGAGCACAGATACGCAGTATTTT.

This chain links TRBV7-8 with TRBJ1-1; no reliable D call. Germline V gene sequence: CDR1 SGHVS, CDR2 FQNEAQ. V lost 4 bases to trimming and J lost 2 bases, with 14 bases between them. This CDR3 has 15 residues. This CDR3 is CASSSAGLQNTEAFF. CDR3 coding DNA: TGTGCCAGCAGCTCGGCGGGCCTCCAAAACACTGAAGCTTTCTTT.

This clone was detected only a few times. The chain is built from TRBV15 and TRBJ2-7; D unclear. The V end was cut by 0 bases, the J end by 2 bases, with 8 bases between. In germline, CDR1 is LNHNV, CDR2 YYDKDF (reference sequence). CDR3 length: 14 residues. In nucleotides, the CDR3 is TGTGCCACCAGCAGAGATCAGGATACCTACGAGCAGTACTTC. Amino acids: CATSRDQDTYEQYF.

The gene calls are TRBV18 and TRBJ2-1, with D unresolved. V lost 2 bases and J lost 7, with 6 bases in between. The CDR3 is 12 amino acids. Germline CDR1 and CDR2: KGHSH and LQKENI. The CDR3 loop is CASSPGQNEQFF. Written as DNA, the CDR3 is TGTGCCAGCTCACCAGGGCAAAATGAGCAGTTCTTC. Supplemented by reference TRBV18 and TRBJ2-1, the full variable domain reads NAGVMQNPRHLVRRRGQEARLRCSPMKGHSHVYWYRQLPEEGLKFMVYLQKENIIDESGMPKERFSAEFPKEGPSILRIQQVVRGDSAAYFCASSPGQNEQFFGPGTRLTVL.

This clone appeared a single time. The rearrangement uses TRBV7-6 and TRBJ2-7; TRBD1 matches at 7 bases. Losses at the gene ends were 5 bases for V and 4 bases for J; bases not matched to a gene: 8. This CDR3 spans 14 amino acids. The germline V gene has CDR1 SGHVS and CDR2 FNYEAQ. The CDR3 DNA sequence: TGTGCCAGCAGCCCCGGGACAGCGGTATACGAGCAGTACTTC. It is translated as CASSPGTAVYEQYF.